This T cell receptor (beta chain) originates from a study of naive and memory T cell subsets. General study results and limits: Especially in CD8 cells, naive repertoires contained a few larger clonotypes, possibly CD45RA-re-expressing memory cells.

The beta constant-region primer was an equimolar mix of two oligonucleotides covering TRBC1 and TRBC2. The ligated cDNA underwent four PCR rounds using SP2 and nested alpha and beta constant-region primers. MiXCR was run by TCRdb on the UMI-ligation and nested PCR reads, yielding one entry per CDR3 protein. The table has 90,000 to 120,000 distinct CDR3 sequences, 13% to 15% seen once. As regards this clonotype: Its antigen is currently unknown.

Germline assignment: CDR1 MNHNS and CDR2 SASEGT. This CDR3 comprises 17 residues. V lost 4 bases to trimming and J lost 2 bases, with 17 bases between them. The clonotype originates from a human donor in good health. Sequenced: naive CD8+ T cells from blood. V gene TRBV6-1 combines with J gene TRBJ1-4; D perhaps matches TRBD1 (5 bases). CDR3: CASSGRDGGPTNEKLFF. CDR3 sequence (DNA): TGTGCCAGCAGTGGACGTGACGGGGGTCCGACTAATGAAAAACTGTTTTTT.